Shown below are 6 T cell receptor beta chains from a single sample sequenced in a study of T cells after yellow fever vaccination. Using its own MiXCR run on the 5' RACE reads, TCRdb lists one record per CDR3 protein. The table records 300,000 or so distinct CDR3 sequences, roughly 8% of them present only once. The specimen was PBMCs, collected around 45 days after the first yellow fever vaccination. The receptors derive from a man between 18 and 29 years old who received the YFV17D yellow fever vaccine.

This clonotype appeared many times. The chain links TRBV7-8 to TRBJ2-5; D gene uncertain. The CDR3 consists of 13 residues. In germline, CDR1 is SGHVS, CDR2 FQNEAQ. V lost 3 bases to trimming and J lost 2 bases, with 7 bases between them. The CDR3 nucleotides are TGTGCCAGCAGCTTCGGCGAACAAGAGACCCAGTACTTC. Translating it yields CASSFGEQETQYF.

This chain uses TRBV7-9 with TRBJ1-4; 8 positions agree with TRBD1. CDR1 and CDR2 (germline): SEHNR, FQNEAQ (reference sequence). J lost 8 bases, V lost 1 base, and 6 bases had no gene match. The length of the CDR3 is 15 residues. The DNA of the CDR3 is TGTGCCAGCAGCTTAGACGGACAGGGAGGGGAAAAACTGTTTTTT. Encoded protein: CASSLDGQGGEKLFF.

V usage is TRBV18 and J usage is TRBJ1-1, with a tentative D call TRBD1 (6 bases). The ends were cut back, 3 bases at V and 5 bases at J, with 16 bases in the middle. Germline V gene lookup returns CDR1 KGHSH and CDR2 LQKENI. The CDR3 is 15 residues long. Here the CDR3 DNA reads TGTGCCAGCTCACCCCCCGGGTTAGGGGGGACTGAAGCTTTCTTT. Translation: CASSPPGLGGTEAFF.

The chain couples TRBV4-2 to TRBJ2-3, with a tentative D call TRBD2 (6 bases). There are 15 residues in the CDR3. Germline CDR1 and CDR2: LGHNA and YNFKEQ. V was shortened by 7 bases and J by 0 bases, with 14 bases between the two germline ends. The DNA for the CDR3 is TGTGCCAGCATCCGGGACTTTTCTAGCACAGATACGCAGTATTTT. Protein product: CASIRDFSSTDTQYF.

This chain links TRBV10-3 with TRBJ2-3, with 8 bases fitting TRBD2. This CDR3 has 16 amino acids. Germline V gives CDR1 ENHRY, CDR2 SYGVKD. V dropped 7 bases and J dropped 3; count of bases not matched to a gene: 12. Here the CDR3 DNA reads TGTGCCATCACAAGTAATAGCGGGGTGAGAACAGATACGCAGTATTTT. This gives the protein CAITSNSGVRTDTQYF.

This clonotype was counted ten times or more. The chain recombines TRBV2 with TRBJ1-5, with TRBD1 as a possible D gene (5 bases). Trimming cost V 4 bases and J 5 bases, with 12 bases left between them. CDR1 is SNHLY, CDR2 FYNNEI, per germline. This CDR3 spans 14 amino acids. The CDR3 nucleotides read TGTGCCAGCAGTGCTACAGGAAATGATCAGCCCCAGCATTTT. Translation gives CASSATGNDQPQHF.